The 26 T cell receptor beta chains reported below all come from one sample, sequenced in a study of memory CD4+ T cells and cytomegalovirus serostatus. Repertoires were generated with immunoSEQ multiplex PCR, while TCRdb's copy carries only in-frame clones and drops some. The sample includes approximately 40,000 clones, 60% to 85% seen only once; the top ten take 5% to 7.5%. Single viable CD3+CD4+CD8-CD45RO+ cells were sorted as the memory CD4+ T cells. Sequencing input: memory CD4+ T cells from blood. The receptors shown here come from an adult in good health and CMV-seronegative.

The chain couples TRBV29-1 to TRBJ2-7, with 11 bases identical to TRBD1. J gave up 6 bases and V 7 bases, and 5 bases lay outside the gene matches. CDR3 length: 12 amino acids. CDR1 is SQVTM, CDR2 ANQGSEA, per germline. CDR3 nucleotide sequence: TGCAGCGGTGGACAGGGGGCCGGCGAGCAGTACTTC. This gives the protein CSGGQGAGEQYF.

This clone was found once. The chain links TRBV7-3 to TRBJ2-3; 9 nucleotides agree with TRBD2. Germline V lookup: CDR1 SGHTA, CDR2 FQGTGA. V lost 4 bases and J lost 8; bases outside the gene matches: 7. The CDR3 loop spans 14 amino acids. CDR3 protein: CASSSGTSPSTQYF. CDR3 nucleotide sequence: TGTGCCAGCAGCTCAGGGACTAGCCCCAGTACGCAGTATTTT.

This chain joins TRBV28 and TRBJ1-2; D is undetermined. CDR1 and CDR2 (germline): MDHEN, SYDVKM. The CDR3 runs to 13 residues. Trimming pared 3 bases from V and 7 bases from J, leaving 12 bases between. CDR3 in amino acids: CASSLGRIVGYTF. Here the CDR3 DNA reads TGTGCCAGCAGTTTGGGTAGGATAGTTGGCTACACCTTC.

The chain carries TRBV4-1 and TRBJ2-7; D possibly matches TRBD1 or TRBD2 (5 bases each). The length of the CDR3 is 13 residues. CDR1 and CDR2 (germline): MGHRA, YSYEKL. V lost 4 bases and J 2 bases, leaving 9 bases between the germline ends. The CDR3 loop is CASSRDRTYEQYF. CDR3 DNA: TGCGCCAGCAGCCGGGACCGGACCTACGAGCAGTACTTC.

This chain links TRBV11-2 with TRBJ2-7; D perhaps matches TRBD2 (5 bases). Germline CDR1 and CDR2: SGHAT and FQNNGV. The CDR3 loop spans 13 amino acids. Trimming pared 10 bases from V and 6 bases from J, leaving 19 bases between. The CDR3 sequence: CATFQSREVEQYF. Written as DNA, the CDR3 is TGTGCCACCTTCCAGAGTCGGGAAGTCGAGCAGTACTTC.

This chain joins TRBV4-1 and TRBJ2-2; 7 nucleotides agree with TRBD2. Germline V gene lookup returns CDR1 MGHRA and CDR2 YSYEKL. The CDR3 runs 17 residues. The ends lost 6 bases at V and 0 bases at J; junction bases unmatched: 10. Written as DNA, the CDR3 is TGCGCCAGCAGGCAGCGGGATCTATTCGCGAACACCGGGGAGCTGTTTTTT. Translated: CASRQRDLFANTGELFF.

This clone was seen only a few times. This chain uses TRBV2 with TRBJ2-2; perhaps TRBD1 as D (6 bases). This CDR3 contains 14 residues. Germline CDR1 and CDR2: SNHLY and FYNNEI. Trimming took off 6 bases at V and 0 bases at J, with 8 bases between the two ends. CDR3 residues: CASRGAPNTGELFF. The CDR3 DNA sequence: TGTGCCAGCAGGGGGGCCCCGAACACCGGGGAGCTGTTTTTT.

This rearrangement joins TRBV9 to TRBJ2-5; 7 bases fit TRBD1. Trimming took 4 bases from V and 5 from J; bases not matched to a gene: 8. Germline assignment: CDR1 SGDLS and CDR2 YYNGEE. The CDR3 length is 14 residues. CDR3 sequence: CASSIDRVGETQYF. DNA for the CDR3: TGTGCCAGCAGCATCGACAGGGTTGGGGAGACCCAGTACTTC.

Written as DNA, the CDR3 is TGTGCCAGCAGTTTAGCTGGGGAGGGCATTAATGAAAAACTGTTTTTT. Amino acid sequence: CASSLAGEGINEKLFF. This chain joins TRBV28 and TRBJ1-4, with D uncertain. The V end lost 2 bases, the J end lost 4 bases, and 14 bases lay between the germline ends. The CDR3 runs 16 residues. The germline V gene encodes CDR1 MDHEN and CDR2 SYDVKM.

V is TRBV30 and J is TRBJ2-2, with 7 nucleotides matching TRBD2. The V and J ends lost 1 base and 8 bases, in that order; junction bases with no gene match: 7. Per the germline V gene, CDR1 is GTSNPN and CDR2 is SVGIG (reference sequence). The CDR3 contains 14 residues. CDR3 sequence reads: CAWSGGRAAGELFF. For the CDR3, the DNA is TGTGCCTGGAGTGGTGGGAGGGCCGCGGGGGAGCTGTTTTTT.

The chain links TRBV4-1 to TRBJ1-3, with no clear D. There are 15 residues in the CDR3. V was pared by 0 bases and J by 0 bases, with 6 bases between. CDR1 is MGHRA, CDR2 YSYEKL, per germline. The CDR3 reads CASSQERSSGNTIYF. The CDR3 region has the DNA TGCGCCAGCAGCCAAGAGAGAAGCTCTGGAAACACCATATATTTT.

The genes are TRBV5-1 and TRBJ2-7; TRBD1 might be the D (5 bases). This CDR3 spans 16 amino acids. The V gene lost 1 base and the J gene lost 2 bases, with 16 bases spanning the gap. Germline V lookup: CDR1 SGHRS, CDR2 YFSETQ. The CDR3 bases are TGCGCCAGCAGCTTGTATCTTGGGGCAGCACCCTACGAGCAGTACTTC. This sequence encodes CASSLYLGAAPYEQYF.

The V call is TRBV10-3, the J call TRBJ2-7, with a weak D call TRBD2 (5 bases). V lost 6 bases and J 2 bases, leaving 8 bases between the germline ends. Germline V gives CDR1 ENHRY, CDR2 SYGVKD. The CDR3 is 12 residues long. CDR3 protein: CAISPGTYEQYF. The CDR3 DNA follows: TGTGCCATCAGCCCCGGGACCTACGAGCAGTACTTC.

The chain uses TRBV7-2 and TRBJ2-3; 14 bases line up with TRBD2. After removal of 9 bases from V and 2 bases from J, the junction contained 7 bases not matched to a gene. CDR3 size: 16 residues. Per the germline V gene, CDR1 is SGHTA and CDR2 is FQGNSA. CDR3 loop: CASRLAGGTNTDTQYF. Written as DNA, the CDR3 is TGTGCCAGTCGACTAGCGGGAGGGACGAACACAGATACGCAGTATTTT.

The sample holds one count of this clone. The chain employs TRBV5-1 and TRBJ2-5, with 7 bases aligning to TRBD2. The V segment lost 3 bases and the J segment 3 bases; nucleotides outside the gene matches: 5. Germline CDR1 and CDR2: SGHRS and YFSETQ. This CDR3 has 14 amino acids. The DNA for the CDR3 is TGCGCCAGCAGCTGGGCCGCGGGAGAAGAGACCCAGTACTTC. Protein sequence: CASSWAAGEETQYF. The entire variable domain, with the rest obtained from reference TRBV5-1 and TRBJ2-5, is as follows: KAGVTQTPRYLIKTRGQQVTLSCSPISGHRSVSWYQQTPGQGLQFLFEYFSETQRNKGNFPGRFSGRQFSNSRSEMNVSTLELGDSALYLCASSWAAGEETQYFGPGTRLLVL.

V usage is TRBV19 and J usage is TRBJ1-2; maybe TRBD1 (5 bases). The CDR3 has 14 amino acids. Germline V gives CDR1 LNHDA, CDR2 SQIVND (reference sequence). Between the trimmed V and J ends, which lost 8 bases and 0 bases, there was a span of 13 bases. The DNA for the CDR3 is TGTGCCAGTCATACGGGACGGACTAACTATGGCTACACCTTC. It codes for CASHTGRTNYGYTF.

This chain joins TRBV15 and TRBJ2-7; D might be TRBD1 or TRBD2, each matching 5 bases. The germline V gene has CDR1 LNHNV and CDR2 YYDKDF (reference sequence). V gave up 0 bases and J gave up 0 bases, with 9 bases separating them. The CDR3 is 15 residues long. The CDR3 bases are TGTGCCACCAGCAGAGATCCAGGGAGCTCCTACGAGCAGTACTTC. Amino acids: CATSRDPGSSYEQYF.

The rearrangement links TRBV5-4 to TRBJ2-2; tentative D call: TRBD2 (5 bases). This CDR3 has 14 amino acids. The V gene lost 4 bases and the J gene lost 5 bases, with 12 bases spanning the gap. In germline, CDR1 is SGHNT, CDR2 YYREEE (reference sequence). CDR3 in DNA: TGTGCCAGCAGCCAAGGCAGAGGGACCGGGGAGCTGTTTTTT. Its protein product is CASSQGRGTGELFF.

This clone turned up a few times. The chain employs TRBV6-6 and TRBJ1-5; 7 bases are shared with TRBD1. Trimming removed 2 bases from V and 5 bases from J; junction bases left unmatched: 0. Germline-derived CDR1 and CDR2 are MNHNY and SVGAGI (reference sequence). CDR3 size: 13 residues. The CDR3 loop is CASSYQGDQPQHF. CDR3 nucleotides: TGTGCCAGCAGTTACCAGGGGGATCAGCCCCAGCATTTT.

This chain uses TRBV5-8 with TRBJ1-5, with D uncertain. CDR1 SGHTS and CDR2 YDEGEE come from the germline V gene. The CDR3 runs to 14 residues. Trimming took off 2 bases at V and 0 bases at J, with 6 bases between the two ends. CDR3 region: CASSFGDSNQPQHF. The CDR3 DNA is TGTGCCAGCAGCTTTGGGGATAGCAATCAGCCCCAGCATTTT.

This clone was detected a few times. The genes are TRBV30 and TRBJ1-6; D gene uncertain. The germline gives CDR1 GTSNPN, CDR2 SVGIG (reference sequence). The germline V and J ends were trimmed by 5 bases and 7 bases, with 9 bases remaining between them. This CDR3 contains 12 residues. The CDR3 DNA is TGTGCCTGGGACGTCGGAAATTCACCCCTCCACTTT. As protein: CAWDVGNSPLHF.

V and J are TRBV10-3 and TRBJ2-3; 7 bases align to TRBD1. V dropped 6 bases and J dropped 3; count of bases not matched to a gene: 6. This CDR3 has 14 residues. Germline loops: CDR1 ENHRY, CDR2 SYGVKD. CDR3 in DNA: TGTGCCATCAGGGCAGGGGGTGCGACAGATACGCAGTATTTT. Amino acids: CAIRAGGATDTQYF.

This clone was seen a handful of times. The J gene is TRBJ2-2, the V gene TRBV7-9; D might be TRBD2 (6 bases). Germline V gene lookup returns CDR1 SEHNR and CDR2 FQNEAQ (reference sequence). V dropped 4 bases and J dropped 1 base, with 10 bases sitting between them. The CDR3 contains 15 residues. This CDR3 reads CASSWGDRNTGELFF. CDR3 DNA: TGTGCCAGCAGCTGGGGGGATCGGAACACCGGGGAGCTGTTTTTT.

V gene TRBV10-3 combines with J gene TRBJ2-5; possibly TRBD2 for D (6 bases). The CDR3 contains 14 residues. Germline V gives CDR1 ENHRY, CDR2 SYGVKD. V was cut by 5 bases and J by 2 bases, with 12 bases left in between. In DNA, the CDR3 is TGTGCCATCAGTCCACTGGGGGGACAAGAGACCCAGTACTTC. It specifies CAISPLGGQETQYF.

The chain joins TRBV5-4 to TRBJ2-5, with D possibly matching TRBD1 (5 bases). The germline CDR1 and CDR2 sequences are SGHNT and YYREEE (reference sequence). Trimming stripped 0 bases from V and 1 base from J, with 13 bases between. The CDR3 is 16 amino acids. CDR3 loop: CASSLGQPLSQETQYF. CDR3 nucleotide sequence: TGTGCCAGCAGCTTGGGACAGCCACTTTCCCAAGAGACCCAGTACTTC.

This rearrangement joins TRBV11-3 to TRBJ1-1, with a weak D call TRBD1 (5 bases). V was trimmed by 2 bases and J by 5 bases, leaving 9 bases between them. The CDR3 extends over 13 amino acids. Per the germline V gene, CDR1 is SGHNT and CDR2 is YENEEA. This chain's CDR3 is CASSLSPGTEAFF. CDR3 DNA sequence: TGTGCCAGCAGCTTAAGCCCAGGGACTGAAGCTTTCTTT.